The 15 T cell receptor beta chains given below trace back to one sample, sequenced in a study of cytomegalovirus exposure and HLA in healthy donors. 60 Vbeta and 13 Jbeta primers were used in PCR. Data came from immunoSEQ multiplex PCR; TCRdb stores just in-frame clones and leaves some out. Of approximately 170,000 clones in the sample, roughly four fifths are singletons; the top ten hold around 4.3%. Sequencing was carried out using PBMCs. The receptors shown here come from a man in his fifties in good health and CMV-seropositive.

The CDR3: CSDRTEKNTGELFF. The DNA of the CDR3 is TGCAGCGATCGGACAGAGAAGAACACCGGGGAGCTGTTTTTT. The gene calls are TRBV29-1 and TRBJ2-2; the D gene is possibly TRBD1 (6 bases). The CDR3 runs to 14 residues. The V gene's germline CDR1 is SQVTM and CDR2 ANQGSEA. Trimming stripped 7 bases from V and 1 base from J, with 13 bases between.

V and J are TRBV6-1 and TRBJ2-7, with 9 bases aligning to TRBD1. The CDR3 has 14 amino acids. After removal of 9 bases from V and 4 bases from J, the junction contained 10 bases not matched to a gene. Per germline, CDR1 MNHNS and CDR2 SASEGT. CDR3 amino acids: CARTLRDRVYEQYF. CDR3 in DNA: TGTGCCAGAACCCTCCGGGACAGGGTTTACGAGCAGTACTTC.

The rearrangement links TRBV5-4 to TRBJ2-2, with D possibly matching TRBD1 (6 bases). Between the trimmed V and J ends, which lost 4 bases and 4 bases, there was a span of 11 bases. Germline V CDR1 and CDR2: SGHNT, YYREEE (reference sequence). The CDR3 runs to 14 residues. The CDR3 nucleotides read TGTGCCAGCAGCCCTAAGGACAGCACCGGGGAGCTGTTTTTT. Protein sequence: CASSPKDSTGELFF.

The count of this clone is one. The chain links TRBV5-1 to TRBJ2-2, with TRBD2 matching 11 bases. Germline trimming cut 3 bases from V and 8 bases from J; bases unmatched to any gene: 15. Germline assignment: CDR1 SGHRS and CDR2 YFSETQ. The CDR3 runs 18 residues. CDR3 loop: CASSSETSGVFLSGELFF. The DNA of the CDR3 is TGCGCCAGCAGCTCCGAGACTAGCGGGGTATTTTTGAGTGGGGAGCTGTTTTTT.

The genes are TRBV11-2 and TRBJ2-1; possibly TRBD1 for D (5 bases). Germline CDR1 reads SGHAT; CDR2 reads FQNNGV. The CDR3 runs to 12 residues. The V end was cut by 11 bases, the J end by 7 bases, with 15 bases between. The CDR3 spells CAYLEGANEQFF. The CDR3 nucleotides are TGTGCCTACCTGGAAGGGGCGAATGAGCAGTTCTTC.

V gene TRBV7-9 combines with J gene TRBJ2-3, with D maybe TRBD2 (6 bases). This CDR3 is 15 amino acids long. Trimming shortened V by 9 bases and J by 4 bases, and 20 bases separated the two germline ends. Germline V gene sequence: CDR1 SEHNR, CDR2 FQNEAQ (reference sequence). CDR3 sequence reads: CASLLGEASADTQYF. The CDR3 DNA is TGTGCCAGTCTCCTGGGGGAGGCTTCCGCAGATACGCAGTATTTT.

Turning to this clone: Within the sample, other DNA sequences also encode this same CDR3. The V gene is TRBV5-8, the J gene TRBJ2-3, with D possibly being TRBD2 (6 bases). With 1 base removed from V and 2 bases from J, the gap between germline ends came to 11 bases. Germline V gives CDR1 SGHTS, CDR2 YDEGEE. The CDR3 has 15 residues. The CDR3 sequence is CASSLFSGLTDTQYF. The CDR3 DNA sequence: TGTGCCAGCAGCTTGTTTAGCGGACTCACAGATACGCAGTATTTT.

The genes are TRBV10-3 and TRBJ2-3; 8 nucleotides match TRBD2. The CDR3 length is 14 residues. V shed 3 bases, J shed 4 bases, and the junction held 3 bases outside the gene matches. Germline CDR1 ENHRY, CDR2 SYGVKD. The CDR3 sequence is CAISEWTSPDTQYF. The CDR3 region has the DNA TGTGCCATCAGTGAATGGACTAGCCCAGATACGCAGTATTTT.

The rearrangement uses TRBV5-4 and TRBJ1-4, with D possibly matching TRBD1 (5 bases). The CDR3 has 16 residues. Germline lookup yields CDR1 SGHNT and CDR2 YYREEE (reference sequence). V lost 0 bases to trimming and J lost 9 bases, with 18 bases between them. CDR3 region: CASSLGKGAVRKKLFF. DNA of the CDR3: TGTGCCAGCAGCTTGGGCAAAGGGGCGGTCCGGAAAAAACTGTTTTTT.

The CDR3, as DNA: TGCGCCAGCAGCCCCACAGCGGGAGGAAACACAGATACGCAGTATTTT. This encodes CASSPTAGGNTDTQYF. The chain has TRBV5-1 and TRBJ2-3; 9 nucleotides line up with TRBD2. J gave up 2 bases and V 4 bases, and 8 bases lay outside the gene matches. CDR1 and CDR2 from the germline V gene are SGHRS and YFSETQ. The CDR3 runs to 16 residues.

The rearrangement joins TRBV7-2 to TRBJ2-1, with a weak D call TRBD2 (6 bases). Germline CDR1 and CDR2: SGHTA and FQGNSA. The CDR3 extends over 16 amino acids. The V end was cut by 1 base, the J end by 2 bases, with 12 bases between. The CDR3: CASSLGAGTPYNEQFF. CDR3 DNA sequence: TGTGCCAGCAGCTTAGGGGCGGGGACGCCCTACAATGAGCAGTTCTTC. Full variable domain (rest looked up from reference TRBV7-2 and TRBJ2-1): GAGVSQSPSNKVTEKGKDVELRCDPISGHTALYWYRQSLGQGLEFLIYFQGNSAPDKSGLPSDRFSAERTGGSVSTLTIQRTQQEDSAVYLCASSLGAGTPYNEQFFGPGTRLTVL.

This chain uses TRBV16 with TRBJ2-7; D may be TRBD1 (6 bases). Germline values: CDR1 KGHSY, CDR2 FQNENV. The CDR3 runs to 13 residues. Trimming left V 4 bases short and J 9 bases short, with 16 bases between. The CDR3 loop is CASSLITGLWQYF. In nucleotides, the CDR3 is TGTGCCAGCAGCCTGATTACAGGGTTGTGGCAGTACTTC.

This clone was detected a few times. DNA of the CDR3: TGTGCCAGCAGTCCCGGACAGTTTCTGAACAATCAGCCCCAGCATTTT. It codes for CASSPGQFLNNQPQHF. The chain carries TRBV27 and TRBJ1-5; D is possibly TRBD1 (6 bases). Germline values: CDR1 MNHEY, CDR2 SMNVEV (reference sequence). The CDR3 has 16 amino acids. V was shortened by 5 bases and J by 3 bases, with 17 bases between the two germline ends.

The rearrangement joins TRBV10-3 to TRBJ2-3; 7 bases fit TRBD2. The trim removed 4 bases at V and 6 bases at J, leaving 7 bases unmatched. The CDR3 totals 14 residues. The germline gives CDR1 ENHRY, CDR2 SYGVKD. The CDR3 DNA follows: TGTGCCATCAGTGGAGGCGGGAGTGTGGATACGCAGTATTTT. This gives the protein CAISGGGSVDTQYF.

DNA of the CDR3: TGTGCCAGCAGTTCAACGGGATGGCGGCCAGATACGCAGTATTTT. Its translation: CASSSTGWRPDTQYF. This chain joins TRBV28 and TRBJ2-3; D perhaps matches TRBD2 (5 bases). The CDR3 runs to 15 residues. CDR1 MDHEN and CDR2 SYDVKM come from the germline V gene. Trimming took off 4 bases at V and 4 bases at J, with 15 bases between the two ends.